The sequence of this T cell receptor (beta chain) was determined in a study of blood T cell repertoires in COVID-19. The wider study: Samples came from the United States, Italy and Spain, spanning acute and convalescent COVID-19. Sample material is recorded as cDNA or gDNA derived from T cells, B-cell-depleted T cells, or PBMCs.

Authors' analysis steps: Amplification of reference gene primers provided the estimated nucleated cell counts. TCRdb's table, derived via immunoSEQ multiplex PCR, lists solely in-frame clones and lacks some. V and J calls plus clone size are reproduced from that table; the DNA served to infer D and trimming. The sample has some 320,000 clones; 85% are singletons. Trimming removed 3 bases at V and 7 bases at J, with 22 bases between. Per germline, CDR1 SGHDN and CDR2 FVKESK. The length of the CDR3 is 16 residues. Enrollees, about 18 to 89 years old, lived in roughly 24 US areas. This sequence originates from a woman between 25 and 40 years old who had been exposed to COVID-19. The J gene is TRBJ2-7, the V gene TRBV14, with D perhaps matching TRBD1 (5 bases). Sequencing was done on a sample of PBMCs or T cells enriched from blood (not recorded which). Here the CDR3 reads CASSHQEVRGAGEQYF. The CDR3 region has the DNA TGTGCCAGCAGCCATCAGGAAGTAAGGGGCGCTGGGGAGCAGTACTTC. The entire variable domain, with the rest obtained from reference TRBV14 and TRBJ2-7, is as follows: EAGVTQFPSHSVIEKGQTVTLRCDPISGHDNLYWYRRVMGKEIKFLLHFVKESKQDESGMPNNRFLAERTGGTYSTLKVQPAELEDSGVYFCASSHQEVRGAGEQYFGPGTRLTVT.